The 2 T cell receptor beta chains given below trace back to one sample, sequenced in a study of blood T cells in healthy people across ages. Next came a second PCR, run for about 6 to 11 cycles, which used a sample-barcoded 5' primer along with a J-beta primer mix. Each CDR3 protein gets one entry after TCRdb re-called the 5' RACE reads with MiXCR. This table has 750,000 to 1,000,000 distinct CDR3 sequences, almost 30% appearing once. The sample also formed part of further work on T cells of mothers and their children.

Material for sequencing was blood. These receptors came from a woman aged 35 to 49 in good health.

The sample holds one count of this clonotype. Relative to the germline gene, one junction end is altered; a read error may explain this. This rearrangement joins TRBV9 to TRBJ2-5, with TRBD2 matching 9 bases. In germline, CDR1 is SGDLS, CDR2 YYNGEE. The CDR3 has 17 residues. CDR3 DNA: TGTGCCAGCAGCGTAGGAATTCGGAGCGGGGGGCAAGAGACCCCGTACTTC. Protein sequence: CASSVGIRSGGQETPYF. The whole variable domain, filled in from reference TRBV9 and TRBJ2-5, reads DSGVTQTPKHLITATGQRVTLRCSPRSGDLSVYWYQQSLDQGLQFLIQYYNGEERAKGNILERFSAQQFPDLHSELNLSSLELGDSALYFCASSVGIRSGGQETPYFGPGTRLLVL.

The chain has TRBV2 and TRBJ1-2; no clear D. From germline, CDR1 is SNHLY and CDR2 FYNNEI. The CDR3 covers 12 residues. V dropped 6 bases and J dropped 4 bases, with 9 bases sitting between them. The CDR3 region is CASSARIYGYTF. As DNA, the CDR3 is TGTGCCAGCAGCGCCAGGATCTATGGCTACACCTTC.